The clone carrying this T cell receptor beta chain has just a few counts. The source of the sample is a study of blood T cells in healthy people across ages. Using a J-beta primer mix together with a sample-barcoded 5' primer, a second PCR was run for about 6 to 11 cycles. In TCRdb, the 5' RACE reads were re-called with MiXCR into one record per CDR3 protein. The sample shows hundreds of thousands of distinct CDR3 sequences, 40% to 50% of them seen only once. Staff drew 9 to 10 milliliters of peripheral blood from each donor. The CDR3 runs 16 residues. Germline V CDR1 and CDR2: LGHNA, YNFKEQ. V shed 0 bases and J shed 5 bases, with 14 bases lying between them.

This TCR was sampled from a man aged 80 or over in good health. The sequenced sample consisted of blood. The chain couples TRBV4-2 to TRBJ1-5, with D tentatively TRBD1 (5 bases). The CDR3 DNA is TGTGCCAGCAGCCAAGACGGCCGCGGCAGGGATCAGCCCCAGCATTTT. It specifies CASSQDGRGRDQPQHF.